This is a list of T cell receptor beta chains from one sample in a study of blood T cell repertoires in COVID-19. Using immunoSEQ multiplex PCR, the repertoire was profiled, and TCRdb retains in-frame clones only, with some absent. The sample yields 25,000 to 35,000 clones, over 75% seen once. The sample consisted of peripheral blood. The receptors shown here come from an elderly man with active COVID-19. CDR3s include the opening cysteine and the closing phenylalanine or tryptophan. D genes are given only for firm matches. The listing skips clone size in some rows; elsewhere it reads once, few, many or a size class.

NA	TRBJ2-2	once	TRBV4-2	TGTGCCAGCAGCCAGCCGGCGAACACCGGGGAGCTGTTTTTT	CASSQPANTGELFF
TRBD1	TRBJ1-1	NA	TRBV6-2/TRBV6-3	TGTGCCAGCAGCCGGGACAGTACGGCTCGAGCTTTCTTT	CASSRDSTARAFF
NA	TRBJ1-1	NA	TRBV19	TGTGCCAGTAAGGCCTGGAGCACTGAAGCTTTCTTT	CASKAWSTEAFF
NA	TRBJ2-2	NA	TRBV5-4	TGTGCCAGCAGCCCTAAACAGGGTACTCAGGTGACCGGGGAGCTGTTTTTT	CASSPKQGTQVTGELFF
NA	TRBJ1-5	NA	TRBV3-1/TRBV3-2	TGTGCCAGCAGCCAAGGAAGTGACCAGGCCCAGCATTTT	CASSQGSDQAQHF
TRBD2	TRBJ2-3	NA	TRBV6-5	TGTGCCAGCCAGCGGGGGGGCCGTAATACGCAGTATTTT	CASQRGGRNTQYF
TRBD2	TRBJ2-1	NA	TRBV18	TGTGCCAGCTCCATGGGCGGGGGGGCCGGAGAGCAGTTCTTC	CASSMGGGAGEQFF
NA	TRBJ1-1	once	TRBV6-1	TGTGCCAGCAGTGAACAGGGGTGGGACACTGAAGCTTTCTTT	CASSEQGWDTEAFF
NA	TRBJ2-2	NA	TRBV5-6	TGTGCCAGCAGCTTGTTTGGGGGCGCAGAAGGGGAGCTGTTTTTT	CASSLFGGAEGELFF
NA	TRBJ1-4	NA	TRBV5-1	TGCGCCAGCAGCTTGGACGAGGGAGGAAAACTGTTTTTT	CASSLDEGGKLFF
TRBD1	TRBJ1-6	NA	TRBV30	TGTGCCTGGAGTGCCCGACAGGGGGGGAATTCACCCCTCCACTTT	CAWSARQGGNSPLHF
TRBD1	TRBJ2-3	NA	TRBV5-6	TGTGCCAGCAGCTTAGGACAGGCCCATAGCACAGATACGCAGTATTTT	CASSLGQAHSTDTQYF
TRBD1	TRBJ1-5	NA	TRBV30	TGTGCCTGGAGTGCGAGAGGACAGGGAAGGCCTTATAGCAATCAGCCCCAGCATTTT	CAWSARGQGRPYSNQPQHF
NA	TRBJ2-7	NA	TRBV9	TGTGCCAGCAGCGTACATTCCTACGAGCAGTACTTC	CASSVHSYEQYF
NA	TRBJ2-2	NA	TRBV7-2	TGTGCCAGCAGCCCAAGGGGAACCGGGGAGCTGTTTTTT	CASSPRGTGELFF
NA	TRBJ2-7	NA	TRBV12-5	TGTGCTAGTGGTTTGGGAGACCGGGATTTGGCGTACTTC	CASGLGDRDLAYF
NA	TRBJ1-3	NA	TRBV4-3	TGCGCCAGCAGCCAACATTACAGGGTCTCTGGAAACACCATATATTTT	CASSQHYRVSGNTIYF
NA	TRBJ1-6	NA	TRBV6-5	TGTGCCAGCAGTTACTCGGGAGGGGTTAATTCACCCCTCCACTTT	CASSYSGGVNSPLHF
TRBD2	TRBJ2-1	NA	TRBV2	TGTGCCAGCAGTACCGGGACTACAACCTACAATGAGCAGTTCTTC	CASSTGTTTYNEQFF
NA	TRBJ2-1	NA	TRBV6-2/TRBV6-3	TGTGCCAGCAGTTACTTTGCGGGGGCCCGGGGTGAGCAGTTCTTC	CASSYFAGARGEQFF